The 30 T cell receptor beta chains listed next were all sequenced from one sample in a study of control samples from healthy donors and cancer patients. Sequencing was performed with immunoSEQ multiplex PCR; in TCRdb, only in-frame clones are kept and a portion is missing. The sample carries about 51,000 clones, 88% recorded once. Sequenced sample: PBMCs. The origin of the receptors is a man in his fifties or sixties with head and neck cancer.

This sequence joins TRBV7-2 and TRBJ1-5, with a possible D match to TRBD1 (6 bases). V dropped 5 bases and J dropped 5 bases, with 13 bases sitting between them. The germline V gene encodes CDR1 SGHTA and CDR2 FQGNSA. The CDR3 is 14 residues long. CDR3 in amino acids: CASSHPGGHQPQHF. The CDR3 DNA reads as TGTGCCAGCAGCCACCCCGGGGGCCATCAGCCCCAGCATTTT.

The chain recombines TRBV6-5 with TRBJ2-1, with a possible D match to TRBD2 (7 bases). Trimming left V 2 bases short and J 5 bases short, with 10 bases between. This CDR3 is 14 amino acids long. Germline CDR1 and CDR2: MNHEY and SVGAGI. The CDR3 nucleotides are TGTGCCAGCAGTTACAGGGGGGGTAACAATGAGCAGTTCTTC. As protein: CASSYRGGNNEQFF.

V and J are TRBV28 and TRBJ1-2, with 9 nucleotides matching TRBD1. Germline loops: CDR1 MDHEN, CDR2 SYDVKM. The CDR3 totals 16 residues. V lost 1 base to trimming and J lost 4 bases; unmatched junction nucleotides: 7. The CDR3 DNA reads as TGTGCCAGCAGTTTATCCGGGACAGGGTATCTCTATGGCTACACCTTC. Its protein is CASSLSGTGYLYGYTF.

CDR3 protein: CASTEAFF. Here the CDR3 DNA reads TGCGCCTCTACTGAAGCTTTCTTT. This chain joins TRBV10-1 and TRBJ1-1; D not certain. Germline-derived CDR1 and CDR2 are WNHNN and SYGVQD (reference sequence). V lost 11 bases, J lost 5 bases, and 3 bases lay in between. This CDR3 spans 8 amino acids.

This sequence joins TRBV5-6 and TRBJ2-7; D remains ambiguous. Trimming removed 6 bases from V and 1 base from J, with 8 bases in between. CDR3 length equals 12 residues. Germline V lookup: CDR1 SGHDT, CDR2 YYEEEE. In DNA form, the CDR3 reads TGTGCCAGCAATTACAGATCCTACGAGCAGTACTTC. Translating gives CASNYRSYEQYF.

The CDR3 DNA follows: TGTGCCAGTACTAGGGACAGGGGACCGACTGAAGCTTTCTTT. Its translation: CASTRDRGPTEAFF. The chain couples TRBV19 to TRBJ1-1; 10 bases fit TRBD1. J gave up 5 bases and V 7 bases, and 7 bases lay outside the gene matches. Germline CDR1 LNHDA, CDR2 SQIVND (reference sequence). The CDR3 extends over 14 amino acids.

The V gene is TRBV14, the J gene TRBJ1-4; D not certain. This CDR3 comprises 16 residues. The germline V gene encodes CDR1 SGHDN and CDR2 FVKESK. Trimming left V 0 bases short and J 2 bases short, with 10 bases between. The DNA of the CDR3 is TGTGCCAGCAGCCAAGAGTACGGGCAGACTAATGAAAAACTGTTTTTT. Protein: CASSQEYGQTNEKLFF. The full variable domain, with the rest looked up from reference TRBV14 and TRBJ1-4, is EAGVTQFPSHSVIEKGQTVTLRCDPISGHDNLYWYRRVMGKEIKFLLHFVKESKQDESGMPNNRFLAERTGGTYSTLKVQPAELEDSGVYFCASSQEYGQTNEKLFFGSGTQLSVL.

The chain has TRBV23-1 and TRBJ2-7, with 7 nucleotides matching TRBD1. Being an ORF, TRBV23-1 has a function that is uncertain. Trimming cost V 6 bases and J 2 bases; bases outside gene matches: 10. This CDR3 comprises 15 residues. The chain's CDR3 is CASSHPPGTAYEQYF. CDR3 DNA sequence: TGCGCCAGCAGCCACCCACCCGGGACAGCCTACGAGCAGTACTTC.

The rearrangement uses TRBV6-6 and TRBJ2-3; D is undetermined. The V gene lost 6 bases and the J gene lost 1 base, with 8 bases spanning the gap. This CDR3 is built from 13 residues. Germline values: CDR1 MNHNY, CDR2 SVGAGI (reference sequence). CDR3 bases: TGTGCCAGCAGGGCGTTGGGCACAGATACGCAGTATTTT. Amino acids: CASRALGTDTQYF.

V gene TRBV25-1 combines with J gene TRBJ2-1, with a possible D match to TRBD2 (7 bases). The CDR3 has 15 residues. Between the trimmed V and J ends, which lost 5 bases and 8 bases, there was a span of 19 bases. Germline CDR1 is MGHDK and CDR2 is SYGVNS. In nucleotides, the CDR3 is TGTGCCAGCAGTCAGGTACTAGCGCGGACAGATGAGCAGTTCTTC. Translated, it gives CASSQVLARTDEQFF.

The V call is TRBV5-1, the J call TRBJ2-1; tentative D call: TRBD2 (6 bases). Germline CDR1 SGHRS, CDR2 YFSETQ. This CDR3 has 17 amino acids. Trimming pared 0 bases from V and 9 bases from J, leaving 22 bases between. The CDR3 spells CASSLVTPGRRFAEQFF. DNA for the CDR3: TGCGCCAGCAGCTTGGTCACACCTGGGAGGAGGTTTGCTGAGCAGTTCTTC.

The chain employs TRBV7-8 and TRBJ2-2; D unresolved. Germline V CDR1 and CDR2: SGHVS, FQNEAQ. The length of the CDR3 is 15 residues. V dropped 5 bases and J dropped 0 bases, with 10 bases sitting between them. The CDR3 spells CASSQLRSNTGELFF. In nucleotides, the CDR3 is TGTGCCAGCAGCCAGCTAAGGTCGAACACCGGGGAGCTGTTTTTT.

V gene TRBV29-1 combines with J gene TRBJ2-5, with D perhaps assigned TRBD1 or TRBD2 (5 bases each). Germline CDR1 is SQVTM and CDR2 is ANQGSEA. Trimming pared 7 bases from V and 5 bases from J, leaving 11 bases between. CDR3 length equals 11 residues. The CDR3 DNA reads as TGCAGCGGCGGGCCAGGGGAGACCCAGTACTTC. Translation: CSGGPGETQYF.

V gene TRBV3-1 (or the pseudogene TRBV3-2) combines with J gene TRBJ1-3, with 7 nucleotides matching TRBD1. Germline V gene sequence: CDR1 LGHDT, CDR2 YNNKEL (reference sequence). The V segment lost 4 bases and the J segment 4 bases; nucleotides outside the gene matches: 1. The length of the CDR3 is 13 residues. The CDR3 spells CASSPGQGNTIYF. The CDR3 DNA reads TGTGCCAGCAGCCCGGGACAGGGAAACACCATATATTTT.

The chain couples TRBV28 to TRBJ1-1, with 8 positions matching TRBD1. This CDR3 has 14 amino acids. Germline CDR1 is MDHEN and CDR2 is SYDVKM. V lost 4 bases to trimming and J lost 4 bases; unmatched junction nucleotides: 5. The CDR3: CASSSGQGITEAFF. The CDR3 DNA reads TGTGCCAGCAGTTCCGGACAGGGCATCACTGAAGCTTTCTTT. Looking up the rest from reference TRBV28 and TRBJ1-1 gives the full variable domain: DVKVTQSSRYLVKRTGEKVFLECVQDMDHENMFWYRQDPGLGLRLIYFSYDVKMKEKGDIPEGYSVSREKKERFSLILESASTNQTSMYLCASSSGQGITEAFFGQGTRLTVV.

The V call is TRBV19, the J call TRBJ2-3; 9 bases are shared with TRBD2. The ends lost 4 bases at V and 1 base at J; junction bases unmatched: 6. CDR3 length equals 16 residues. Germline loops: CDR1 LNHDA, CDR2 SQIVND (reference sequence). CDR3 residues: CASSTLAGAGTDTQYF. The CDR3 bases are TGTGCCAGTAGTACTTTAGCGGGAGCGGGCACAGATACGCAGTATTTT.

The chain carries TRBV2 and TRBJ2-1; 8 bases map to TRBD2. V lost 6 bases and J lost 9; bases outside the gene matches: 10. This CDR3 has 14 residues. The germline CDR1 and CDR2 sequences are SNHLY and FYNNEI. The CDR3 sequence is CASSNRGGPGEQFF. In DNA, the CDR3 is TGTGCCAGCAGCAATCGGGGGGGCCCGGGTGAGCAGTTCTTC.

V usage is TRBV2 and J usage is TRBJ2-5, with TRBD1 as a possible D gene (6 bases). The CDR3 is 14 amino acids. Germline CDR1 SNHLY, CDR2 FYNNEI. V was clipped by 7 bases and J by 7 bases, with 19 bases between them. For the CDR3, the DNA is TGTGCCAGCACTCAAAGGGGGTCCCAGGCGACCCAGTACTTC. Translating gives CASTQRGSQATQYF. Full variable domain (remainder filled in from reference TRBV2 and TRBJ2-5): EPEVTQTPSHQVTQMGQEVILRCVPISNHLYFYWYRQILGQKVEFLVSFYNNEISEKSEIFDDQFSVERPDGSNFTLKIRSTKLEDSAMYFCASTQRGSQATQYFGPGTRLLVL.

CDR3: CASSLTGGSYEQYF. For the CDR3, the DNA is TGTGCCAGCAGTTTAACAGGGGGGTCTTACGAGCAGTACTTC. V and J are TRBV28 and TRBJ2-7; 8 nucleotides line up with TRBD1. After removal of 2 bases from V and 4 bases from J, the junction contained 4 bases not matched to a gene. From germline, CDR1 is MDHEN and CDR2 SYDVKM. This CDR3 has 14 amino acids.

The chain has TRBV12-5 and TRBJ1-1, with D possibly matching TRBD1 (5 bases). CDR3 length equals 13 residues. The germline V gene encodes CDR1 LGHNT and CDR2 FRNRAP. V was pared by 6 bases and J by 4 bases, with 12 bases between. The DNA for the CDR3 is TGTGCTAGTGGAGTACAGGTATCCACTGAAGCTTTCTTT. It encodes CASGVQVSTEAFF.

The CDR3 here is CASSPSTGFTYEQYF. The CDR3 DNA reads TGTGCCAGCAGTCCCTCTACAGGTTTCACCTACGAGCAGTACTTC. This rearrangement joins TRBV27 to TRBJ2-7; D is possibly TRBD1 (5 bases). V dropped 5 bases and J dropped 2 bases, with 16 bases sitting between them. CDR3 length: 15 amino acids. CDR1 and CDR2 from the germline V gene are MNHEY and SMNVEV (reference sequence).

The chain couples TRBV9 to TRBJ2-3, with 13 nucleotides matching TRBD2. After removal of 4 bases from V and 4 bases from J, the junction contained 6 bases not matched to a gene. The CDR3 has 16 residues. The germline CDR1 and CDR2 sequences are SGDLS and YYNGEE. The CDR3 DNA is TGTGCCAGCAGCTTCGGACTAGCGGGGGCCGCAGATACGCAGTATTTT. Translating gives CASSFGLAGAADTQYF.

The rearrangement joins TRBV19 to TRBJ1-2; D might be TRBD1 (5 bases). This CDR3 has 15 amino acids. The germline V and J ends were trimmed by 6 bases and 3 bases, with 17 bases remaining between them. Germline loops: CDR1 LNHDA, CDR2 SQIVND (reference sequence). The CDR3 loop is CASSPQGGVYYGYTF. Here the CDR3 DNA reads TGTGCCAGTAGCCCCCAGGGTGGAGTATACTATGGCTACACCTTC.

Written as DNA, the CDR3 is TGTGCCAGCAGTCCCGGGACACACCAAGAGACCCAGTACTTC. Its translation: CASSPGTHQETQYF. The chain links TRBV7-9 to TRBJ2-5; D is possibly TRBD1 (6 bases). The length of the CDR3 is 14 residues. V shed 6 bases and J shed 0 bases, with 11 bases lying between them. CDR1 SEHNR and CDR2 FQNEAQ come from the germline V gene (reference sequence).

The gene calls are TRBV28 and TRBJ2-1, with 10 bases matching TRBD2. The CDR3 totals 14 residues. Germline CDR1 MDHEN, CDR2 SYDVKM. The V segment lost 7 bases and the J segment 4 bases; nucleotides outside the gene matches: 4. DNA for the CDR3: TGTGCCAGCATCCTGACTAGCGGGTACAATGAGCAGTTCTTC. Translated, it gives CASILTSGYNEQFF.

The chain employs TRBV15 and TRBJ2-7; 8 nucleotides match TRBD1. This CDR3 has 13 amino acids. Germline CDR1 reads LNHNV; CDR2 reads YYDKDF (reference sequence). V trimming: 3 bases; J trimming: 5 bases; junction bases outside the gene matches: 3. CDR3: CATSRTGVDEQYF. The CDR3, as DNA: TGTGCCACCAGCAGGACAGGGGTCGACGAGCAGTACTTC.

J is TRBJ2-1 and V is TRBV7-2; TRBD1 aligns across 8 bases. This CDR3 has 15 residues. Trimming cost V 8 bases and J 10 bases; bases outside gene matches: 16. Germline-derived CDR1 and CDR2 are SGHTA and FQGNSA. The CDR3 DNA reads TGTGCCAGCGTGAGGGAGCAGGGGGCTGGAAAGGAGCAGTTCTTC. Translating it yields CASVREQGAGKEQFF.

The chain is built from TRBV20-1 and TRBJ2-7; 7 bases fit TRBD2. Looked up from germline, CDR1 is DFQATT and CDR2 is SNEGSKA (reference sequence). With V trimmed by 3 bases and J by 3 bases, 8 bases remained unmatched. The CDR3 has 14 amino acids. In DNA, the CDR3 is TGCAGTGCTAGTAGACCGGGACTAAACTACGAGCAGTACTTC. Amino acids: CSASRPGLNYEQYF.

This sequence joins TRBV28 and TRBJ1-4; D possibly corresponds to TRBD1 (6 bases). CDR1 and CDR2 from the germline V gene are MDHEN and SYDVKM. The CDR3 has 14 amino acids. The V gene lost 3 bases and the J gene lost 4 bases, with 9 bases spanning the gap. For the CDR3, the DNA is TGTGCCAGCAGTTTGCAGGGGATTAATGAAAAACTGTTTTTT. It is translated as CASSLQGINEKLFF.

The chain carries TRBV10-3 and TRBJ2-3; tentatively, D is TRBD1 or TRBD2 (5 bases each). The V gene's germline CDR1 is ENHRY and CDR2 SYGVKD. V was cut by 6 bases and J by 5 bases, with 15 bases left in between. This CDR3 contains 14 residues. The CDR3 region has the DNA TGTGCCATCAGGGTGACCCGGGGCTTAGATACGCAGTATTTT. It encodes CAIRVTRGLDTQYF.